The rows below give T cell receptor beta chains drawn from one sample of a study of blood T cell repertoires in COVID-19. Measured with immunoSEQ multiplex PCR; TCRdb has only the in-frame clones, and not every one. This sample has around 470,000 clones, with less than 95% found just once. Sequencing used PBMCs or T cells enriched from blood (not recorded which). These receptor sequences come from a man aged 18 to 29 who had recovered from COVID-19. Each CDR3 is given with its conserved first and last residue. A D gene is named only where the DNA matches it firmly. Clone size is given for some rows only: seen once, a few or many times, or a class if the clone is expanded.

v_gene: TRBV19
abundance: NA
len: 13
d_gene: NA
j_gene: TRBJ1-5
CDR3nt: TGTGCCAGCAACGAGGCCCCTTCAGGGGAGGGGCATTTT
CDR3aa: CASNEAPSGEGHF

v_gene: TRBV6-5
abundance: NA
len: 13
d_gene: NA
j_gene: TRBJ2-7
CDR3nt: TGTGCCAGCAGCAACAGGGTCTCCTACGAGCAGTACTTC
CDR3aa: CASSNRVSYEQYF

v_gene: TRBV18
abundance: NA
len: 13
d_gene: NA
j_gene: TRBJ1-2
CDR3nt: TGTGCCAGCTCACCACCGACGGGTCGCGGCTACACCTTC
CDR3aa: CASSPPTGRGYTF

v_gene: TRBV20-1
abundance: NA
len: 13
d_gene: NA
j_gene: TRBJ2-1
CDR3nt: TGCAGTGCTAGTTTGTCTAGTGTAAATGAGCAGTTCTTC
CDR3aa: CSASLSSVNEQFF

v_gene: TRBV18
abundance: NA
len: 16
d_gene: NA
j_gene: TRBJ1-4
CDR3nt: TGTGCCAGCTCACCTCCCGGTGTGGGACTAAATGAAAAACTGTTTTTT
CDR3aa: CASSPPGVGLNEKLFF

v_gene: TRBV5-1
abundance: NA
len: 16
d_gene: TRBD2
j_gene: TRBJ2-3
CDR3nt: TGCGCCAGCAGCCTTGGGGCTAGCGGGGACACAGATACGCAGTATTTT
CDR3aa: CASSLGASGDTDTQYF

v_gene: TRBV13
abundance: NA
len: 16
d_gene: TRBD1
j_gene: TRBJ2-5
CDR3nt: TGTGCCAGCAGCTTAGGGCCGGGACAGGGGTTGGAGACCCAGTACTTC
CDR3aa: CASSLGPGQGLETQYF

v_gene: TRBV18
abundance: NA
len: 13
d_gene: NA
j_gene: TRBJ2-5
CDR3nt: TGTGCCAGCTCACCAGGACATCAAGAGACCCAGTACTTC
CDR3aa: CASSPGHQETQYF

v_gene: TRBV12-5
abundance: NA
len: 14
d_gene: NA
j_gene: TRBJ1-4
CDR3nt: TGTGCTAGTGGCGCGAGGGGAGGGAATGAAAAACTGTTTTTT
CDR3aa: CASGARGGNEKLFF

v_gene: TRBV18
abundance: few
len: 14
d_gene: TRBD1
j_gene: TRBJ1-4
CDR3nt: TGTGCCAGCTCACGCCGACAGGGGAATGAAAAACTGTTTTTT
CDR3aa: CASSRRQGNEKLFF

v_gene: TRBV28
abundance: NA
len: 15
d_gene: TRBD1
j_gene: TRBJ1-3
CDR3nt: TGTGCCAGCAGTATACTGACAGGGGCTGGAAACACCATATATTTT
CDR3aa: CASSILTGAGNTIYF

v_gene: TRBV19
abundance: NA
len: 13
d_gene: NA
j_gene: TRBJ2-2
CDR3nt: TGTGCCAGTAGTATAACATTGGCCGGGGAGCTGTTTTTT
CDR3aa: CASSITLAGELFF

v_gene: TRBV5-1
abundance: few
len: 13
d_gene: NA
j_gene: TRBJ1-2
CDR3nt: TGCGCCAGCAGCCTTAAAGGGGAACCTGGCTACACCTTC
CDR3aa: CASSLKGEPGYTF

v_gene: TRBV29-1
abundance: NA
len: 11
d_gene: NA
j_gene: TRBJ1-1
CDR3nt: TGCAGCGTTGACCAGTATACTGAAGCTTTCTTT
CDR3aa: CSVDQYTEAFF

v_gene: TRBV7-9
abundance: NA
len: 16
d_gene: NA
j_gene: TRBJ1-1
CDR3nt: TGTGCCAGCAGCTACGACGACAGGACCCTCAACACTGAAGCTTTCTTT
CDR3aa: CASSYDDRTLNTEAFF

v_gene: TRBV7-2
abundance: NA
len: 15
d_gene: TRBD2
j_gene: TRBJ2-5
CDR3nt: TGTGCCAGCAGCTTAGCGGTGCTAGCGGGAGAGACCCAGTACTTC
CDR3aa: CASSLAVLAGETQYF

v_gene: TRBV11-2
abundance: NA
len: 13
d_gene: NA
j_gene: TRBJ2-3
CDR3nt: TGTGCCAGCTCAGGGGGGCTTACAGATACGCAGTATTTT
CDR3aa: CASSGGLTDTQYF